This passage covers 29 T cell receptor beta chains from one sample sequenced in a study of blood T cell repertoires in COVID-19. Measured with immunoSEQ multiplex PCR; TCRdb has only the in-frame clones, and not every one. Of approximately 70,000 clones in the sample, roughly 79% were seen once. Sequencing was carried out using peripheral blood. These receptors were collected from a woman aged 60 to 75 with acute or convalescent COVID-19.

This chain joins TRBV2 and TRBJ1-5; a weak D match, TRBD1 (5 bases). Deletions cut 0 bases from V and 9 bases from J, with 12 bases between. Germline lookup yields CDR1 SNHLY and CDR2 FYNNEI. The CDR3 length is 14 residues. The CDR3 reads CASSEAQESRPQHF. DNA of the CDR3: TGTGCCAGCAGTGAAGCACAGGAGAGCCGGCCCCAGCATTTT. The variable domain in full, completed from reference TRBV2 and TRBJ1-5, reads EPEVTQTPSHQVTQMGQEVILRCVPISNHLYFYWYRQILGQKVEFLVSFYNNEISEKSEIFDDQFSVERPDGSNFTLKIRSTKLEDSAMYFCASSEAQESRPQHFGDGTRLSIL.

This clone appeared a few times. The chain uses TRBV4-1 and TRBJ1-2; no firm D call. This CDR3 has 13 residues. The ends were cut back, 0 bases at V and 7 bases at J, with 9 bases in the middle. Germline V CDR1 and CDR2: MGHRA, YSYEKL. CDR3 region: CASSQDRGSGYTF. DNA of the CDR3: TGCGCCAGCAGCCAAGATCGGGGATCTGGCTACACCTTC.

The rearrangement joins TRBV14 to TRBJ2-7; weak D call: TRBD1 (6 bases). Germline CDR1 and CDR2: SGHDN and FVKESK. V was pared by 4 bases and J by 0 bases, with 19 bases between. The CDR3 is 17 amino acids. The DNA for the CDR3 is TGTGCCAGCAGCCCCCATAGGGGACAAGGGAGCTCCTACGAGCAGTACTTC. Its translation: CASSPHRGQGSSYEQYF.

The genes are TRBV28 and TRBJ2-3; weak D call: TRBD2 (6 bases). The CDR3 extends over 16 amino acids. Deletions cut 3 bases from V and 3 bases from J, with 16 bases between. Germline assignment: CDR1 MDHEN and CDR2 SYDVKM. CDR3 sequence reads: CASSFSIGLLTDTQYF. The DNA of the CDR3 is TGTGCCAGCAGTTTCTCCATCGGACTATTAACAGATACGCAGTATTTT. Using reference TRBV28 and TRBJ2-3 for the parts outside the CDR3, the full variable domain is DVKVTQSSRYLVKRTGEKVFLECVQDMDHENMFWYRQDPGLGLRLIYFSYDVKMKEKGDIPEGYSVSREKKERFSLILESASTNQTSMYLCASSFSIGLLTDTQYFGPGTRLTVL.

The CDR3 loop reads CASSQEGASSTDNEQFF. CDR3 in DNA: TGCGCCAGCAGCCAAGAGGGAGCGTCCTCCACCGACAATGAGCAGTTCTTC. The chain uses TRBV4-1 and TRBJ2-1; tentative D call: TRBD2 (5 bases). Germline V gives CDR1 MGHRA, CDR2 YSYEKL. V was pared by 0 bases and J by 5 bases, with 17 bases between. This CDR3 is built from 17 residues.

This clone has just a few counts. V is TRBV10-1 and J is TRBJ1-4, with TRBD1 as a possible D gene (6 bases). Germline-derived CDR1 and CDR2 are WNHNN and SYGVQD (reference sequence). The CDR3 totals 14 residues. Trimming removed 7 bases from V and 9 bases from J, with 18 bases in between. The DNA for the CDR3 is TGCGCCAGCAAAATGGGGAGGGGGAAAAAAAAACTGTTTTTT. Its translation: CASKMGRGKKKLFF.

V and J are TRBV11-2 and TRBJ2-3, with a possible D match to TRBD2 (5 bases). Between the trimmed V and J ends, which lost 2 bases and 6 bases, there was a span of 18 bases. Germline V CDR1 and CDR2: SGHAT, FQNNGV. CDR3 size: 16 residues. The CDR3, as DNA: TGTGCCAGCAGCTTATTAGGGCCTAGCTCGGGGGATACGCAGTATTTT. Amino acids: CASSLLGPSSGDTQYF.

This rearrangement joins TRBV6-5 to TRBJ1-2; D unresolved. V was shortened by 5 bases and J by 4 bases, with 2 bases between the two germline ends. This CDR3 comprises 10 residues. Germline CDR1 reads MNHEY; CDR2 reads SVGAGI. The CDR3 loop is CASSLYGYTF. The CDR3 nucleotides are TGTGCCAGCAGTCTCTATGGCTACACCTTC.

The chain recombines TRBV9 with TRBJ2-2; 9 nucleotides align to TRBD1. CDR1 is SGDLS, CDR2 YYNGEE, per germline. The V gene end was trimmed by 0 bases and the J gene end by 4 bases; junction bases not matched to a gene: 7. CDR3 length equals 17 residues. The CDR3 loop reads CASSVVPGQGGTGELFF. The CDR3 DNA reads TGTGCCAGCAGCGTAGTTCCGGGACAGGGAGGCACCGGGGAGCTGTTTTTT. Full variable domain (remainder filled in from reference TRBV9 and TRBJ2-2): DSGVTQTPKHLITATGQRVTLRCSPRSGDLSVYWYQQSLDQGLQFLIQYYNGEERAKGNILERFSAQQFPDLHSELNLSSLELGDSALYFCASSVVPGQGGTGELFFGEGSRLTVL.

The V call is TRBV27, the J call TRBJ2-5, with 7 bases fitting TRBD1. The CDR3 consists of 15 residues. Per germline, CDR1 MNHEY and CDR2 SMNVEV (reference sequence). V lost 5 bases, J lost 5 bases, and 11 bases stayed unmatched. The CDR3 protein is CASSLRQGVYETQYF. CDR3 DNA: TGTGCCAGCAGTCTCAGACAGGGAGTATATGAGACCCAGTACTTC.

V usage is TRBV14 and J usage is TRBJ2-5; D gene unclear. Trimming removed 1 base from V and 2 bases from J, with 11 bases in between. Germline assignment: CDR1 SGHDN and CDR2 FVKESK. CDR3 size: 15 residues. CDR3 sequence reads: CASSQVSVLQETQYF. The DNA of the CDR3 is TGTGCCAGCAGCCAAGTTTCGGTCCTTCAAGAGACCCAGTACTTC.

The V gene is TRBV7-8, the J gene TRBJ1-4, with 7 bases fitting TRBD1. There are 14 residues in the CDR3. Germline V lookup: CDR1 SGHVS, CDR2 FQNEAQ. The V segment lost 3 bases and the J segment 8 bases; nucleotides outside the gene matches: 6. DNA of the CDR3: TGTGCCAGCAGCTTGGGGGCAGGGGGAGAAAAACTGTTTTTT. Amino acid sequence: CASSLGAGGEKLFF.

Of note for this clone: One end of the junction varies from germline; a read error may be responsible. The V gene is TRBV11-3, the J gene TRBJ1-1, with D unclear. CDR1 and CDR2 (germline): SGHNT, YENEEA. CDR3 length: 13 residues. The CDR3 reads CAGSLNTNTEAFF. The CDR3 DNA sequence: TGTGCCGGCAGCTTAAACACGAACACTGAAGCTTTCTTT.

This chain connects TRBV4-1 to TRBJ1-5; 8 nucleotides match TRBD1. The CDR3 consists of 17 residues. Looked up from germline, CDR1 is MGHRA and CDR2 is YSYEKL. Trimming cost V 0 bases and J 0 bases; bases outside gene matches: 4. CDR3 protein: CASSQDSGQVSNQPQHF. The DNA for the CDR3 is TGCGCCAGCAGCCAAGATTCGGGACAGGTTAGCAATCAGCCCCAGCATTTT.

J is TRBJ1-2 and V is TRBV30; 8 bases agree with TRBD1. Germline V gene lookup returns CDR1 GTSNPN and CDR2 SVGIG (reference sequence). Trimming took 2 bases from V and 4 from J; bases not matched to a gene: 9. This CDR3 contains 15 residues. In nucleotides, the CDR3 is TGTGCCTGGAGTCTCCCAGGGGGCCGGAGCTATGGCTACACCTTC. Residues: CAWSLPGGRSYGYTF.

The rearrangement uses TRBV25-1 and TRBJ2-7; weak D call: TRBD2 (6 bases). Trimming stripped 5 bases from V and 6 bases from J, with 17 bases between. Germline lookup yields CDR1 MGHDK and CDR2 SYGVNS. This CDR3 has 14 residues. CDR3 DNA sequence: TGTGCCAGCAGTCTAGAAGGCGGGGTCCCCGAGCAGTACTTC. The encoded protein is CASSLEGGVPEQYF.

This clone was observed once. CDR3 region: CASSWLDGSGELFF. For the CDR3, the DNA is TGTGCCAGTAGTTGGCTGGATGGGAGCGGGGAGCTGTTTTTT. The chain couples TRBV19 to TRBJ2-2; a weak D match, TRBD2 (5 bases). CDR1 and CDR2 from the germline V gene are LNHDA and SQIVND (reference sequence). With 5 bases removed from V and 7 bases from J, the gap between germline ends came to 14 bases. This CDR3 spans 14 amino acids. The variable domain in full, completed from reference TRBV19 and TRBJ2-2, reads DGGITQSPKYLFRKEGQNVTLSCEQNLNHDAMYWYRQDPGQGLRLIYYSQIVNDFQKGDIAEGYSVSREKKESFPLTVTSAQKNPTAFYLCASSWLDGSGELFFGEGSRLTVL.

CDR3 DNA sequence: TGTGCCAGCAGCCCCGGGACTAGCGGACAAGATACGCAGTATTTT. Its translation is CASSPGTSGQDTQYF. The chain combines TRBV9 with TRBJ2-3; TRBD2 matches 11 bases. CDR3 length: 15 residues. The junction had 6 bases not matched to a gene; V was cut back by 4 bases and J by 5 bases. Germline assignment: CDR1 SGDLS and CDR2 YYNGEE.

This rearrangement joins TRBV19 to TRBJ1-2; D remains unclear. The CDR3 runs 14 residues. The V end lost 6 bases, the J end lost 8 bases, and 19 bases lay between the germline ends. Germline lookup yields CDR1 LNHDA and CDR2 SQIVND (reference sequence). DNA for the CDR3: TGTGCCAGTAGATTATACGCAGACGCGGCAGGCTACACCTTC. The encoded protein is CASRLYADAAGYTF.

The chain carries TRBV5-6 and TRBJ2-7, with TRBD1 as a possible D gene (6 bases). Germline V gene lookup returns CDR1 SGHDT and CDR2 YYEEEE. V dropped 0 bases and J dropped 3 bases, with 10 bases sitting between them. There are 14 residues in the CDR3. In nucleotides, the CDR3 is TGTGCCAGCAGCTTGGTCCAGGGGTTCTACGAGCAGTACTTC. Protein: CASSLVQGFYEQYF.

The CDR3 nucleotides read TGTGCCAGCAGCCCTGGAGGGTTATATCAGCCCCAGCATTTT. This codes for CASSPGGLYQPQHF. V gene TRBV7-8 combines with J gene TRBJ1-5; no definite D call. This CDR3 is 14 amino acids long. Germline CDR1 SGHVS, CDR2 FQNEAQ. V was trimmed by 5 bases and J by 5 bases, leaving 13 bases between them.

The chain employs TRBV7-2 and TRBJ2-7, with TRBD1 matching over 7 bases. This CDR3 is 13 amino acids long. Unmatched junction bases numbered 7, after V lost 5 bases and J lost 6 bases. Germline assignment: CDR1 SGHTA and CDR2 FQGNSA. For the CDR3, the DNA is TGTGCCAGCAGCGAGCGACAGGGTTCCGAGCAGTACTTC. This translates into CASSERQGSEQYF.

Remarks on this clone: The junction and the germline gene differ at one end; a read error may be behind it. The chain links TRBV7-7 to TRBJ2-2, with 10 bases fitting TRBD2. CDR1 and CDR2 from the germline V gene are SSHAT and FNYEAQ (reference sequence). The CDR3 has 19 residues. In nucleotides, the CDR3 is TGTGCTAGCAGCTCCCGGCGGGGTAGACTAGCGGGGAACACCGGGGAGCTGTTTTTT. This translates into CASSSRRGRLAGNTGELFF. Based on the CDR3 plus reference TRBV7-7 and TRBJ2-2, the full variable domain is GAGVSQSPRYKVTKRGQDVTLRCDPISSHATLYWYQQALGQGPEFLTYFNYEAQPDKSGLPSDRFSAERPEGSISTLTIQRTEQRDSAMYRCASSSRRGRLAGNTGELFFGEGSRLTVL.

V usage is TRBV7-9 and J usage is TRBJ1-4, with D possibly being TRBD1 (6 bases). Per the germline V gene, CDR1 is SEHNR and CDR2 is FQNEAQ (reference sequence). The CDR3 has 16 residues. V lost 1 base and J lost 4, with 13 bases in between. The CDR3 region is CASSLGSGVRNEKLFF. CDR3 sequence (DNA): TGTGCCAGCAGCTTAGGCTCAGGGGTCCGTAATGAAAAACTGTTTTTT.

The chain recombines TRBV4-3 with TRBJ2-3; 9 bases match TRBD2. The V segment lost 0 bases and the J segment 2 bases; nucleotides outside the gene matches: 6. The germline CDR1 and CDR2 sequences are LGHNA and YSLEER. The CDR3 runs 17 residues. In DNA form, the CDR3 reads TGCGCCAGCAGCCAAGAGGAGCGGGGGGCCTTCACAGATACGCAGTATTTT. Translated: CASSQEERGAFTDTQYF.

The V gene is TRBV15, the J gene TRBJ1-2; D is unresolved. Trimming removed 0 bases at V and 2 bases at J, with 4 bases between. Germline CDR1 reads LNHNV; CDR2 reads YYDKDF (reference sequence). The CDR3 consists of 13 residues. The CDR3 DNA reads as TGTGCCACCAGCAGAGATGTAAACTATGGCTACACCTTC. Translating gives CATSRDVNYGYTF.

The V and J genes are TRBV7-9 and TRBJ1-4; D gene ambiguous. V gave up 5 bases and J gave up 8 bases, with 18 bases separating them. The germline CDR1 and CDR2 sequences are SEHNR and FQNEAQ (reference sequence). The CDR3 loop spans 15 amino acids. CDR3 sequence reads: CASSPDLGREEKLFF. Written as DNA, the CDR3 is TGTGCCAGCAGCCCGGATTTGGGGAGGGAGGAAAAACTGTTTTTT. Full variable domain (rest looked up from reference TRBV7-9 and TRBJ1-4): DTGVSQNPRHKITKRGQNVTFRCDPISEHNRLYWYRQTLGQGPEFLTYFQNEAQLEKSRLLSDRFSAERPKGSFSTLEIQRTEQGDSAMYLCASSPDLGREEKLFFGSGTQLSVL.

The CDR3 nucleotides read TGTGCCAGTCAATCCGGACAGTTCTCTGGAAACACCATATATTTT. It codes for CASQSGQFSGNTIYF. The V and J genes are TRBV19 and TRBJ1-3, with D perhaps matching TRBD1 (6 bases). This CDR3 is built from 15 residues. V was shortened by 8 bases and J by 0 bases, with 14 bases between the two germline ends. CDR1 and CDR2 from the germline V gene are LNHDA and SQIVND (reference sequence).

CDR3 sequence: CAISESKRGGTDTQYF. For the CDR3, the DNA is TGTGCCATCAGTGAGTCGAAGCGGGGGGGCACAGATACGCAGTATTTT. The V call is TRBV10-3, the J call TRBJ2-3, with 9 positions matching TRBD2. Germline V gene sequence: CDR1 ENHRY, CDR2 SYGVKD. The CDR3 contains 16 residues. The V segment lost 0 bases and the J segment 1 base; nucleotides outside the gene matches: 2.